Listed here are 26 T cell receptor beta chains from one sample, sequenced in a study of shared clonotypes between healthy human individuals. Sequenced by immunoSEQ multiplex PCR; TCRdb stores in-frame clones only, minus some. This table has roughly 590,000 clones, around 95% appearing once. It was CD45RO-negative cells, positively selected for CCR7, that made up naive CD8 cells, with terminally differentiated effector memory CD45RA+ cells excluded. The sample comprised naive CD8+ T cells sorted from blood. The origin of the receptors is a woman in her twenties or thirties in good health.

The CDR3 DNA is TGTGCCAGTCGGACAGGACTGGAAGAGACCCAGTACTTC. It codes for CASRTGLEETQYF. The gene calls are TRBV6-1 and TRBJ2-5, with TRBD1 matching 7 bases. CDR3 length: 13 residues. Germline CDR1 MNHNS, CDR2 SASEGT. J gave up 3 bases and V 9 bases, and 7 bases lay outside the gene matches.

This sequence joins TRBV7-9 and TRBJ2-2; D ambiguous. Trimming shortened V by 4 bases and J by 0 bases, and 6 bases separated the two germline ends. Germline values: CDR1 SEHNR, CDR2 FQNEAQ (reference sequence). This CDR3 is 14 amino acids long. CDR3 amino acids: CASSSGSNTGELFF. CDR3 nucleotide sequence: TGTGCCAGCAGCTCCGGCTCGAACACCGGGGAGCTGTTTTTT.

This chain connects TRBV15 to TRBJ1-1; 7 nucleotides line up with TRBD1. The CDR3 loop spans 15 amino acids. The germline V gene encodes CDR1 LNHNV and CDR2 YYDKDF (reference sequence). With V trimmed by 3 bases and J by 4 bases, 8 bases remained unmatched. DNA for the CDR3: TGTGCCACCAGCAGCGATTCCAGGGGGTCCACTGAAGCTTTCTTT. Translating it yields CATSSDSRGSTEAFF.

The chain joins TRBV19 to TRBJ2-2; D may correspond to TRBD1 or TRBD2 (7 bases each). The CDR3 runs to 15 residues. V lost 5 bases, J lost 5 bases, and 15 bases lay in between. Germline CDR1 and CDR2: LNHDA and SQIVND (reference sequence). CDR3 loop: CASSPDREGTGELFF. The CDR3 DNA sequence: TGTGCCAGTAGTCCAGACAGGGAGGGTACCGGGGAGCTGTTTTTT.

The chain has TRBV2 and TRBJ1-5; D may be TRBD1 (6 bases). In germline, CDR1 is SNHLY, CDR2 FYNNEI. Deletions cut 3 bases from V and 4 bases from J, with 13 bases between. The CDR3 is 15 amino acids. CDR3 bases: TGTGCCAGCAGTGACACAGGGTTTAGGAATCAGCCCCAGCATTTT. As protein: CASSDTGFRNQPQHF.

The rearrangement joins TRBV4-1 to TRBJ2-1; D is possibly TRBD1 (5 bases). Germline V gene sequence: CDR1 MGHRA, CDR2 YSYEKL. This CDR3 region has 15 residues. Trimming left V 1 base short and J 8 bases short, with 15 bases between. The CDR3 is CASSQVGPGSDEQFF. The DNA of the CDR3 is TGCGCCAGCAGCCAAGTGGGGCCCGGCTCGGATGAGCAGTTCTTC.

For the CDR3, the DNA is TGTGCCAGCAGCTTGTTTCCACAGGAGCAGTTCTTC. Translation: CASSLFPQEQFF. The rearrangement links TRBV5-4 to TRBJ2-1, with no clear D. The CDR3 runs 12 residues. CDR1 and CDR2 (germline): SGHNT, YYREEE (reference sequence). V was cut by 1 base and J by 10 bases, with 9 bases left in between.

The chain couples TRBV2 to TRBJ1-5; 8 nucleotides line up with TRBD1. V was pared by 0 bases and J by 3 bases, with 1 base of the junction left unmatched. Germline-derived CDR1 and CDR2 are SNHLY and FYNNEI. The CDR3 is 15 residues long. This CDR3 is CASSEAQGANQPQHF. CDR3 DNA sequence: TGTGCCAGCAGTGAAGCGCAGGGGGCCAATCAGCCCCAGCATTTT.

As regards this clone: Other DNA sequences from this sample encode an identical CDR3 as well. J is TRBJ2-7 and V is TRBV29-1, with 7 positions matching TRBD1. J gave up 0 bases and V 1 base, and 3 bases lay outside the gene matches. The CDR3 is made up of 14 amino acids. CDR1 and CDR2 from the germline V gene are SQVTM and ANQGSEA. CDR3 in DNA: TGCAGCGTTGAAGGGACAGGTAGCTCCTACGAGCAGTACTTC. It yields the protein CSVEGTGSSYEQYF.

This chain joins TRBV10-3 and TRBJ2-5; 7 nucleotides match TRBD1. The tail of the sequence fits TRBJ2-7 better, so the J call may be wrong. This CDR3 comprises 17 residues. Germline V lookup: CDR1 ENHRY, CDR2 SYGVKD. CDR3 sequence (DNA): TGTGCCATCAGTGATTCCCGGACAGGCCTGGGATCCTACGAGCAGTACTTC. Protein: CAISDSRTGLGSYEQYF.

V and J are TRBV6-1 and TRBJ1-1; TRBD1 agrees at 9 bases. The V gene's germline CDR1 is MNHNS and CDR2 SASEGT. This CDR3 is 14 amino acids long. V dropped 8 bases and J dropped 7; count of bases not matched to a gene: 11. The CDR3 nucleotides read TGTGCCAGCTCAGCATACAGGGGGCGGGATGAAGCTTTCTTT. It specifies CASSAYRGRDEAFF.

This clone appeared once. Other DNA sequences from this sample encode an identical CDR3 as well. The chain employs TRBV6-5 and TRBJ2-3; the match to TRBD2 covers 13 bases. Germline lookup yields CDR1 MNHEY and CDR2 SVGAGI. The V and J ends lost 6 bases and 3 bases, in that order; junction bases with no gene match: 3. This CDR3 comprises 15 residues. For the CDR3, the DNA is TGTGCCAGCAGCCGACTAGCGGGAGGAACAGATACGCAGTATTTT. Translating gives CASSRLAGGTDTQYF.

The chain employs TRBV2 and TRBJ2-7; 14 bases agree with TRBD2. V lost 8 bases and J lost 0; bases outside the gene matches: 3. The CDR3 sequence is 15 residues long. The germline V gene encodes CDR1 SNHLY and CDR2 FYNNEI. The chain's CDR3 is CASEGTSGSSYEQYF. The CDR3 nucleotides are TGTGCCAGCGAAGGGACTAGCGGGAGCTCCTACGAGCAGTACTTC.

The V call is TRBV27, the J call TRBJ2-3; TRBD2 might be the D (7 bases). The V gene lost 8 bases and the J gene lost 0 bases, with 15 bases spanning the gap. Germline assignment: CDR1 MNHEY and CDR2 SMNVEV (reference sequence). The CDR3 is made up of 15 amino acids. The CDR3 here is CASRTGGPSTDTQYF. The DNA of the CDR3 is TGTGCCAGCCGGACCGGGGGGCCTAGCACAGATACGCAGTATTTT.

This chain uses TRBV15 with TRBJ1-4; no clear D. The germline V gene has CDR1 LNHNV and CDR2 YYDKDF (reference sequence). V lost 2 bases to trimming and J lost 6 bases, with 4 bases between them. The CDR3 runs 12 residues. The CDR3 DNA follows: TGTGCCACCAGCAGAAAGTATGAAAAACTGTTTTTT. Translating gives CATSRKYEKLFF.

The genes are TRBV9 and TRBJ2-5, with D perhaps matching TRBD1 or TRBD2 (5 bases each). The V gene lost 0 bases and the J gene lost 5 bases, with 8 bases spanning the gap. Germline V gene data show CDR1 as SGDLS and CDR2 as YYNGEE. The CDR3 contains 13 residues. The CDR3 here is CASSVGGVETQYF. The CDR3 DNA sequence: TGTGCCAGCAGCGTAGGAGGGGTGGAGACCCAGTACTTC.

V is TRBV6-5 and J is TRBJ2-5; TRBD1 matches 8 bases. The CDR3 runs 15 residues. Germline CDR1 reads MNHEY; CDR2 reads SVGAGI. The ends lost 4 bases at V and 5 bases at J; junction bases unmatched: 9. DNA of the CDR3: TGTGCCAGCAGTTTTCGGACAGGGTTAGGGGAGACCCAGTACTTC. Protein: CASSFRTGLGETQYF.

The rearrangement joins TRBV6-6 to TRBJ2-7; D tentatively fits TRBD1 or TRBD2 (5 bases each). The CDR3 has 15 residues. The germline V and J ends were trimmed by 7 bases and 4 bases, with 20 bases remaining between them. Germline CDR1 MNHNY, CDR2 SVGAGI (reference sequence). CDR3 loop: CASNSGRNLDYEQYF. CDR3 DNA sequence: TGTGCCAGCAACTCGGGACGAAACCTAGATTACGAGCAGTACTTC.

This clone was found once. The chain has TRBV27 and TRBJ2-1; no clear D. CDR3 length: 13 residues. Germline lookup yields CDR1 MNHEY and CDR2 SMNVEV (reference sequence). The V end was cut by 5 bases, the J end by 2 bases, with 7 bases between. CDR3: CASSDAAYNEQFF. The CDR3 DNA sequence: TGTGCCAGCAGTGATGCGGCCTACAATGAGCAGTTCTTC.

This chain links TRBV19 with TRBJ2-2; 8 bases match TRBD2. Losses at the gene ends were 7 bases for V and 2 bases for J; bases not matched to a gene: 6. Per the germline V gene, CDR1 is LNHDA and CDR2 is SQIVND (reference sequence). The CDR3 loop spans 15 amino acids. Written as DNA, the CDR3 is TGTGCCAGTACCCCCGGGAGGGGTAACACCGGGGAGCTGTTTTTT. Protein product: CASTPGRGNTGELFF.

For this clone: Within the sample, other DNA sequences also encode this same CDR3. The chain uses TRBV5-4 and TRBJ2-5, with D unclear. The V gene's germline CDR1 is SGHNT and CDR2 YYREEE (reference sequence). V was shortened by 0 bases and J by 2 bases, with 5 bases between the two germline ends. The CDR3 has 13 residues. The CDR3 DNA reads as TGTGCCAGCAGCTTGGCAGAACAAGAGACCCAGTACTTC. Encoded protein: CASSLAEQETQYF.

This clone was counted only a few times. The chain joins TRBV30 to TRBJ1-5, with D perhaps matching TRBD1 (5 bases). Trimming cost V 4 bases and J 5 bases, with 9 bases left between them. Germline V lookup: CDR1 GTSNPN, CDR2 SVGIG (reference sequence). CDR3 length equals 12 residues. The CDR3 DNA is TGTGCCTGGATCAGGGCCTATCAGCCCCAGCATTTT. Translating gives CAWIRAYQPQHF.

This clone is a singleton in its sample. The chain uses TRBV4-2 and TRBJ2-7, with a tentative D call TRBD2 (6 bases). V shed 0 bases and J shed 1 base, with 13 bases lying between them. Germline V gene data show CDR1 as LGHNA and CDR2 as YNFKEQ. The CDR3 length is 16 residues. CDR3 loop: CASSQEPGLASYEQYF. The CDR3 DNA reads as TGTGCCAGCAGCCAAGAACCGGGACTCGCGTCCTACGAGCAGTACTTC.

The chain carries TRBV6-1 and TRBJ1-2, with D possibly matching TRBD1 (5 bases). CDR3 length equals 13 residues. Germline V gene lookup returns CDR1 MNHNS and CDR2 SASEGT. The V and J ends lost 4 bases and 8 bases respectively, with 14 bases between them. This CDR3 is CASSAGTSMGYTF. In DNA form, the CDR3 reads TGTGCCAGCAGTGCGGGGACTTCTATGGGCTACACCTTC.

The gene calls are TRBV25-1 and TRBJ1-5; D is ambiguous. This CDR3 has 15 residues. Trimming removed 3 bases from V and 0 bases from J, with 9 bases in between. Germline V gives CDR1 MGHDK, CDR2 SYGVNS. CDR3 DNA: TGTGCCAGCAGTGAGCAGAGTTATAGCAATCAGCCCCAGCATTTT. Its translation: CASSEQSYSNQPQHF. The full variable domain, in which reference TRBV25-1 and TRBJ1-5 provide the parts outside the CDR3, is EADIYQTPRYLVIGTGKKITLECSQTMGHDKMYWYQQDPGMELHLIHYSYGVNSTEKGDLSSESTVSRIRTEHFPLTLESARPSHTSQYLCASSEQSYSNQPQHFGDGTRLSIL.

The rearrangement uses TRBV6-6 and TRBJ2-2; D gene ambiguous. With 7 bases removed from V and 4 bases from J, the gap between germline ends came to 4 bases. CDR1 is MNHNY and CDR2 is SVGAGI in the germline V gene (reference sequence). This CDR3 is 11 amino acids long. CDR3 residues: CASTVTGELFF. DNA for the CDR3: TGTGCCAGCACTGTCACCGGGGAGCTGTTTTTT.